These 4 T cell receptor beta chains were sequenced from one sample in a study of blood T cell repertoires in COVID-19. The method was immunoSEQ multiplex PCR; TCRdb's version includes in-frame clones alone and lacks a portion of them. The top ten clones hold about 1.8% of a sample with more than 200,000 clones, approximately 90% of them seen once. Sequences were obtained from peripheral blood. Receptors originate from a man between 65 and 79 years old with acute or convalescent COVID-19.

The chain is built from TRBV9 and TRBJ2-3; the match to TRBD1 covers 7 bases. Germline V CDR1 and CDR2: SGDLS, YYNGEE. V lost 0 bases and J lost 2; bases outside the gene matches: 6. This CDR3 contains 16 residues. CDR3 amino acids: CASSVEQGQFTDTQYF. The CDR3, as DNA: TGTGCCAGCAGCGTAGAACAGGGACAGTTCACAGATACGCAGTATTTT.

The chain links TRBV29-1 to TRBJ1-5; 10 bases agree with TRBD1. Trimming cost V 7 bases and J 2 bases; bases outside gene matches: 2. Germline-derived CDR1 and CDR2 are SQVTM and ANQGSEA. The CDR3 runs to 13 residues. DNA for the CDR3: TGCAGCGCTGGACAGGGGGGCAATCAGCCCCAGCATTTT. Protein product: CSAGQGGNQPQHF.

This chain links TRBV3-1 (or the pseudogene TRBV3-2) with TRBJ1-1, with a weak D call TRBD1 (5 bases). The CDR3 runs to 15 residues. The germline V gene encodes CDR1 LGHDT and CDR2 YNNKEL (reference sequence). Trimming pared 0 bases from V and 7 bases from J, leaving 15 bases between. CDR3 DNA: TGTGCCAGCAGCCAAGAGGGCCGGATGGGGGGTGAAGCTTTCTTT. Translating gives CASSQEGRMGGEAFF.

CDR3 sequence: CASSDLRETGEQYF. For the CDR3, the DNA is TGTGCCAGCAGTGATCTGCGGGAGACGGGCGAGCAGTACTTC. The chain recombines TRBV2 with TRBJ2-7, with TRBD2 matching 7 bases. Germline V gene lookup returns CDR1 SNHLY and CDR2 FYNNEI. V lost 3 bases and J lost 6; bases outside the gene matches: 8. This CDR3 comprises 14 residues.